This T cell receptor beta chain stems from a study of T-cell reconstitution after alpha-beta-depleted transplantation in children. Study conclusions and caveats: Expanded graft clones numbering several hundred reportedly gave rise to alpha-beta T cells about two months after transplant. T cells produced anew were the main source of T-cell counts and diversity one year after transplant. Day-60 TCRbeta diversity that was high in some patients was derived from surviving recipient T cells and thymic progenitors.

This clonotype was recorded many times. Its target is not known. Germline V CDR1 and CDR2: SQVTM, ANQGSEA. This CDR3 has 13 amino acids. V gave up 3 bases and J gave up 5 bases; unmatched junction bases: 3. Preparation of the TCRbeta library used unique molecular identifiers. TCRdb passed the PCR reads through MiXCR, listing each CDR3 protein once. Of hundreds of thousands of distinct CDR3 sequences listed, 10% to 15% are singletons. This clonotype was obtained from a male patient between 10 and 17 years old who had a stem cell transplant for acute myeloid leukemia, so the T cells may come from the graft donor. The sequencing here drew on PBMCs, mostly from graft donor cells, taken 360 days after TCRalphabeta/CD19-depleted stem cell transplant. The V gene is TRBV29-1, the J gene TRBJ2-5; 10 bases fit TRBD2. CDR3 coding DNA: TGCAGCGTTGATCTAGCGGGAGTCGAGACCCAGTACTTC. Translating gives CSVDLAGVETQYF.